This section outlines one T cell receptor beta chain sequence together with its context. The J segment lost 15 bases and the V segment lost 2 bases, leaving 8 bases of the junction unmatched. CDR3 length: 13 amino acids. TCR beta was sequenced from blood CD8+ and CD4+ T cells. Through negative isolation, CD4+ and CD8+ T cells were obtained, while TEMRA cells were enriched using FACS. With random hexamers, 0.5 to 1 ug RNA was reverse transcribed. Across 54 Vbeta and 13 Jbeta, TCR beta CDR3 was amplified with immunoSEQ multiplex PCR. A single record per CDR3 protein comes from TCRdb applying MiXCR to the immunoSEQ multiplex PCR reads. The table lists about 110,000 distinct CDR3 sequences, roughly 97% of them singletons. This specimen comes from a study of CD8 T cells in Susac syndrome.

Sequencing used CD4+ T cells from PBMCs. The chain uses TRBV12-3 or TRBV12-4 and TRBJ2-1, with 9 bases fitting TRBD1. The sequence came from a human donor in good health. CDR3 sequence (DNA): TGTGCCAGCAGTTTAAGGACAGGGGCCCAAGGGTTCTTC. This encodes CASSLRTGAQGFF.